The sequence of this T cell receptor (beta chain) was determined in a study of hypomethylating agent response in myelodysplastic syndrome. Background on the study: Either azacitidine (most of the 11) or decitabine (3 of 11) was given. Responders were six or seven patients with complete response or hematologic improvement; 4 or 5 were non-responders. Patients with myelodysplastic syndrome were 9 male and 2 female.

Sequenced by immunoSEQ multiplex PCR; TCRdb stores in-frame clones only, minus some. Of approximately 3,200 clones in the sample, approximately 84% are singletons; the top ten hold 15% to 20%. The TCR originated in a human donor with myelodysplastic syndrome. The sequenced sample was bone marrow, obtained before or after starting hypomethylating agent treatment for myelodysplastic syndrome (not recorded which).

The CDR3 spells CASSRDRNQPQHF. The CDR3 DNA sequence: TGTGCCAGTAGCCGGGACAGGAATCAGCCCCAGCATTTT. V usage is TRBV19 and J usage is TRBJ1-5; 8 bases agree with TRBD1. J gave up 4 bases and V 6 bases, and 2 bases lay outside the gene matches. CDR3 size: 13 residues. Per the germline V gene, CDR1 is LNHDA and CDR2 is SQIVND (reference sequence).